A single sample gave rise to the 3 T cell receptor beta chains below, sequenced in a study of CD8+CD57+ T cells in acquired aplastic anemia. Genomic DNA provided the template from which TCR beta VDJ and CDR3 profiles were obtained. Via MiXCR, TCRdb re-called the reads, giving one row per CDR3 protein. The profile shows roughly 170,000 distinct CDR3 sequences, just under 65% of them singletons. Sequencing was done on a sample of sorted CD4+, CD8+, or CD8+CD57+ T cells (not recorded which) from PBMCs. The source of these receptors is a human donor in good health.

V usage is TRBV20-1 and J usage is TRBJ2-3; tentative D call: TRBD2 (6 bases). Between the trimmed V and J ends, which lost 1 base and 2 bases, there was a span of 10 bases. This CDR3 has 14 residues. The germline V gene encodes CDR1 DFQATT and CDR2 SNEGSKA (reference sequence). CDR3 region: CSARAGTLTDTQYF. Here the CDR3 DNA reads TGCAGTGCTAGAGCGGGGACTCTCACAGATACGCAGTATTTT.

The CDR3 region has the DNA TGTGCCAGTAGCCCCGGACCCTCTGAGCCCCAGCATTTT. It yields the protein CASSPGPSEPQHF. The chain has TRBV19 and TRBJ1-5; D unclear. V gave up 6 bases and J gave up 8 bases, with 14 bases separating them. The CDR3 is 13 residues long. Germline V CDR1 and CDR2: LNHDA, SQIVND (reference sequence).

This chain uses TRBV15 with TRBJ1-2; weak D call: TRBD1 (5 bases). V gave up 3 bases and J gave up 7 bases, with 12 bases separating them. The CDR3 runs to 13 residues. Per the germline V gene, CDR1 is LNHNV and CDR2 is YYDKDF (reference sequence). The chain's CDR3 is CATSSSSGVGYTF. The CDR3 DNA reads as TGTGCCACCAGCAGTTCATCGGGGGTTGGCTACACCTTC.